The 3 T cell receptor beta chains presented below share a single source sample, sequenced in a study of cytomegalovirus exposure and HLA in healthy donors (dated by TCRdb to about 2017). Library preparation was by the immunoSEQ multiplex PCR assay. Imported from immuneACCESS, the table was reduced by TCRdb to in-frame sequences with V and J called. These copies leave out some clones; in studies compared against another copy, an unresolved V gene accounts for under half, and the cause of the remainder is not known. The sample table holds 150,000 to 160,000 clones, of which 65% to 90% were seen once. About a fifth of the sample belongs to the ten largest clones. The sample consisted of PBMCs. The receptors shown here come from a man between 18 and 35 years old in good health and CMV-seropositive.

This clone was seen only once. Other DNA sequences in this sample translate to the same CDR3. The rearrangement links TRBV7-6 to TRBJ2-7, with D unresolved. Germline V gene sequence: CDR1 SGHVS, CDR2 FNYEAQ. V was clipped by 1 base and J by 1 base, with 5 bases between them. The CDR3 spans 13 residues. DNA of the CDR3: TGTGCCAGCAGCTTAGGCAGATCCTACGAGCAGTACTTC. This gives the protein CASSLGRSYEQYF.

V is TRBV28 and J is TRBJ1-5; D may be TRBD1 (5 bases). This CDR3 comprises 14 residues. Trimming took 6 bases from V and 7 from J, leaving 16 bases between them. The V gene's germline CDR1 is MDHEN and CDR2 SYDVKM. The CDR3 reads CASRPQGYRQPQHF. The CDR3 coding sequence is TGTGCCAGCAGGCCTCAGGGCTACAGGCAGCCCCAGCATTTT.

The chain is built from TRBV6-1 and TRBJ1-5; D gene ambiguous. Trimming pared 10 bases from V and 2 bases from J, leaving 15 bases between. CDR1 and CDR2 (germline): MNHNS, SASEGT. CDR3 length: 14 amino acids. The CDR3 DNA is TGTGCCACCACATTCCCCGGGGGCAATCAGCCCCAGCATTTT. Residues: CATTFPGGNQPQHF.